The 17 T cell receptor beta chains below come from one sample, sequenced in a study of shared clonotypes between healthy human individuals. Repertoires were generated with immunoSEQ multiplex PCR, while TCRdb's copy carries only in-frame clones and drops some. Among hundreds of thousands of clones listed, 95% to 98% were seen once. CD8 cells classed as naive were CD45RO-negative and positively selected for CCR7, excluding terminally differentiated effector memory CD45RA+ cells. Sequenced sample: naive CD8+ T cells sorted from blood. The receptor source for this set is a man aged 30 to 39 in good health.

A remark on this clone: Other DNA sequences from this sample encode an identical CDR3 as well. The chain combines TRBV27 with TRBJ2-7; 13 bases fit TRBD2. V was clipped by 2 bases and J by 2 bases; unmatched bases: 0. Germline V gene lookup returns CDR1 MNHEY and CDR2 SMNVEV (reference sequence). CDR3 length: 15 amino acids. The CDR3 region is CASSLGLAGAYEQYF. The CDR3 nucleotides read TGTGCCAGCAGTTTAGGACTAGCGGGAGCCTACGAGCAGTACTTC.

The genes are TRBV7-9 and TRBJ2-3; D uncertain. The CDR3 has 12 residues. V was shortened by 5 bases and J by 4 bases, with 7 bases between the two germline ends. The germline V gene has CDR1 SEHNR and CDR2 FQNEAQ (reference sequence). The CDR3 DNA reads TGTGCCAGCAGCCGAGAGGCAGATACGCAGTATTTT. This encodes CASSREADTQYF.

The chain employs TRBV9 and TRBJ1-1; the D gene is possibly TRBD1 (5 bases). The germline V gene encodes CDR1 SGDLS and CDR2 YYNGEE. V was clipped by 7 bases and J by 0 bases, with 7 bases between them. The CDR3 spans 12 residues. The CDR3 DNA sequence: TGTGCCAGCGGGGACGTGAACACTGAAGCTTTCTTT. Translation gives CASGDVNTEAFF. The whole variable domain, filled in from reference TRBV9 and TRBJ1-1, reads DSGVTQTPKHLITATGQRVTLRCSPRSGDLSVYWYQQSLDQGLQFLIQYYNGEERAKGNILERFSAQQFPDLHSELNLSSLELGDSALYFCASGDVNTEAFFGQGTRLTVV.

In its sample, this clone was seen once. Here the CDR3 reads CASSLALGTSGTDTQYF. The DNA for the CDR3 is TGTGCCAGCAGCTTAGCACTCGGGACTAGCGGAACAGATACGCAGTATTTT. This rearrangement joins TRBV7-3 to TRBJ2-3; 11 positions agree with TRBD2. Germline lookup yields CDR1 SGHTA and CDR2 FQGTGA. CDR3 size: 17 residues. Trimming cost V 2 bases and J 3 bases; bases outside gene matches: 7.

V and J are TRBV28 and TRBJ1-5; 9 nucleotides line up with TRBD1. This CDR3 region has 16 residues. The germline CDR1 and CDR2 sequences are MDHEN and SYDVKM. V lost 10 bases and J lost 3; bases outside the gene matches: 13. The CDR3 sequence: CAIHTPGQGYNQPQHF. The CDR3 DNA is TGTGCCATTCACACCCCGGGACAGGGATACAATCAGCCCCAGCATTTT. The full variable domain, completed using reference TRBV28 and TRBJ1-5, is DVKVTQSSRYLVKRTGEKVFLECVQDMDHENMFWYRQDPGLGLRLIYFSYDVKMKEKGDIPEGYSVSREKKERFSLILESASTNQTSMYLCAIHTPGQGYNQPQHFGDGTRLSIL.

The chain joins TRBV11-2 to TRBJ1-2; D possibly corresponds to TRBD1 (6 bases). The CDR3 extends over 14 amino acids. CDR1 is SGHAT and CDR2 is FQNNGV in the germline V gene. Trimming took 3 bases from V and 3 from J, leaving 11 bases between them. CDR3 in DNA: TGTGCCAGCAGCTTCGGGGGCAGTTACTATGGCTACACCTTC. Translated: CASSFGGSYYGYTF.

The chain carries TRBV4-1 and TRBJ2-7, with 7 bases aligning to TRBD2. CDR3 length: 15 residues. V was clipped by 0 bases and J by 6 bases; unmatched bases: 8. Germline assignment: CDR1 MGHRA and CDR2 YSYEKL. The CDR3 nucleotides are TGCGCCAGCAGCCAAGATTTGGGCGGGAGAGGCGAGCAGTACTTC. Protein product: CASSQDLGGRGEQYF.

The V call is TRBV19, the J call TRBJ2-7, with D possibly called TRBD1 or TRBD2 (6 bases each). The germline V and J ends were trimmed by 7 bases and 5 bases, with 18 bases remaining between them. The CDR3 totals 14 residues. Germline-derived CDR1 and CDR2 are LNHDA and SQIVND (reference sequence). The DNA for the CDR3 is TGTGCCAGTACCCCGAGGAGGGGGGTTAACGAGCAGTACTTC. Protein sequence: CASTPRRGVNEQYF.

J is TRBJ2-7 and V is TRBV5-6, with D hard to call. Germline CDR1 reads SGHDT; CDR2 reads YYEEEE. The V and J ends lost 1 base and 6 bases respectively, with 11 bases between them. The CDR3 totals 13 residues. The CDR3 DNA follows: TGTGCCAGCAGCTTGTTGGTGGGAACCGAGCAGTACTTC. This translates into CASSLLVGTEQYF.

The count of this clone is one. V gene TRBV7-9 combines with J gene TRBJ1-2, with unresolved D. V shed 1 base and J shed 4 bases, with 16 bases lying between them. The CDR3 length is 16 residues. The germline gives CDR1 SEHNR, CDR2 FQNEAQ (reference sequence). As DNA, the CDR3 is TGTGCCAGCAGCTTAGACTCTGTCCCGAACAGCTATGGCTACACCTTC. The encoded protein is CASSLDSVPNSYGYTF.

The chain links TRBV14 to TRBJ2-1, with 8 bases that match TRBD2. V shed 4 bases, J shed 2 bases, and the junction held 4 bases outside the gene matches. CDR1 SGHDN and CDR2 FVKESK come from the germline V gene. This CDR3 has 15 residues. DNA for the CDR3: TGTGCCAGCAGCCCTCAGCGGGAGCCCTACAATGAGCAGTTCTTC. Its protein is CASSPQREPYNEQFF.

V usage is TRBV7-9 and J usage is TRBJ2-1; possibly TRBD1 for D (6 bases). Germline CDR1 SEHNR, CDR2 FQNEAQ (reference sequence). Trimming cost V 4 bases and J 5 bases, with 12 bases left between them. This CDR3 has 14 amino acids. The CDR3 DNA sequence: TGTGCCAGCAGCTCAGGGGCCACAGACAATGAGCAGTTCTTC. It specifies CASSSGATDNEQFF. Full variable domain (rest looked up from reference TRBV7-9 and TRBJ2-1): DTGVSQNPRHKITKRGQNVTFRCDPISEHNRLYWYRQTLGQGPEFLTYFQNEAQLEKSRLLSDRFSAERPKGSFSTLEIQRTEQGDSAMYLCASSSGATDNEQFFGPGTRLTVL.

In nucleotides, the CDR3 is TGTGCCACCAGCAGTCCCCTTTGGGACGAGCAGTACTTC. It specifies CATSSPLWDEQYF. The chain employs TRBV15 and TRBJ2-7, with no clear D. The CDR3 covers 13 residues. Germline assignment: CDR1 LNHNV and CDR2 YYDKDF (reference sequence). V lost 3 bases, J lost 5 bases, and 11 bases lay in between.

The chain employs TRBV2 and TRBJ1-2; no reliable D call. The CDR3 extends over 13 amino acids. Germline V lookup: CDR1 SNHLY, CDR2 FYNNEI. Trimming shortened V by 1 base and J by 12 bases, and 15 bases separated the two germline ends. The CDR3 DNA sequence: TGTGCCAGCAGTGAAGAGGCGCAGGCTAACGACACCTTC. It is translated as CASSEEAQANDTF.

This clone showed up just once. CDR3 in amino acids: CASSAQQGPNYGYTF. CDR3 bases: TGCGCCAGCAGCGCCCAACAGGGGCCTAACTATGGCTACACCTTC. This chain uses TRBV5-1 with TRBJ1-2; 7 bases fit TRBD1. V lost 4 bases, J lost 0 bases, and 6 bases stayed unmatched. Germline-derived CDR1 and CDR2 are SGHRS and YFSETQ. The CDR3 totals 15 residues.

This rearrangement joins TRBV12-2 to TRBJ1-1. TRBV12-2 corresponds to a pseudogene. The CDR3 is 13 residues long. CDR3 in DNA: TGTGCAAGTCGCTTAGTAGCCCCTTCGGGGGCTTTCTTT. Translated: CASRLVAPSGAFF.

V is TRBV6-5 and J is TRBJ2-5; the D is unclear. V shed 4 bases and J shed 5 bases, with 11 bases lying between them. This CDR3 contains 13 residues. The germline CDR1 and CDR2 sequences are MNHEY and SVGAGI. The CDR3 DNA sequence: TGTGCCAGCAGTTCCGTATTGTTCGAGACCCAGTACTTC. It is translated as CASSSVLFETQYF.